This section outlines one TCR beta chain sequence together with its context. Its antigen is unknown. TCRdb independently ran MiXCR on the 5' RACE reads; one entry per CDR3 protein. This table holds approximately 500,000 distinct CDR3 sequences, around 27% found once. The record originates from a study of T-cell memory formation after mild COVID-19. In the study overall: Largely, the TCR clusters proved donor specific.

Findings and limits, study-wide: A balance of CD4 and CD8 characterized clones contracting day 15 to 85, whereas later expanders leaned CD4+. Contracting CD4+ clones were located mainly in CM and EM, and CD8+ clones in EMRA.

The TCR originated in an adult woman who had mild COVID-19 (a few samples of this study predate the infection). Cell type and time point are not known. Specimen: PBMCs or a T cell subset sorted from them (not recorded which).

DNA for the CDR3: TGTGCCAGCAGAGAGCGGAGGAACACCGGGGAGCTGTTTTTT. It yields the protein CASRERRNTGELFF. This chain uses TRBV6-5 with TRBJ2-2, with TRBD2 as a possible D gene (5 bases). The V gene lost 6 bases and the J gene lost 1 base, with 9 bases spanning the gap. Germline V gene sequence: CDR1 MNHEY, CDR2 SVGAGI. The CDR3 runs to 14 residues.